This T cell receptor (beta chain) was identified in a study of cytomegalovirus exposure and HLA in healthy donors. The CDR3 covers 13 residues. Germline-derived CDR1 and CDR2 are MDHEN and SYDVKM. Trimming stripped 6 bases from V and 5 bases from J, with 13 bases between. PCR employed 60 Vbeta and 13 Jbeta primers. The table came from immunoSEQ multiplex PCR; TCRdb's copy has only in-frame clones and leaves some out. The repertoire holds about 82,000 clones, with 60% to 80% as singletons. The chain links TRBV28 to TRBJ2-5; D is possibly TRBD2 (5 bases). Specimen: PBMCs. The sequence came from a woman between 50 and 59 years old in good health and CMV-seropositive. In DNA form, the CDR3 reads TGTGCCAGCAGGCGGCCGGGAAGGGAGACCCAGTACTTC. Amino acids: CASRRPGRETQYF.